Each of the 9 T cell receptor beta chains below was sequenced from the same sample in a study of graft-versus-host responses after intestinal transplantation. No antigen is known for these receptors. Profiling relied on immunoSEQ multiplex PCR, and the TCRdb table lists in-frame clones only, not all of them. The sample consists of about 48,000 clones, roughly 91% of them appearing once. The sequenced sample was unstimulated CD4+ T cells sorted from spleen or lymph node cells, obtained before transplant. These receptors were obtained from a human donor who was the organ donor for an intestinal transplant.

V gene TRBV5-4 combines with J gene TRBJ2-5; 9 positions match TRBD2. The CDR3 spans 14 residues. The J segment lost 2 bases and the V segment lost 4 bases, leaving 3 bases of the junction unmatched. CDR1 SGHNT and CDR2 YYREEE come from the germline V gene (reference sequence). This chain's CDR3 is CASSTGLAQETQYF. The CDR3 bases are TGTGCCAGCAGCACCGGACTAGCGCAAGAGACCCAGTACTTC.

The chain has TRBV27 and TRBJ2-7, with 12 bases that match TRBD2. Germline V gene data show CDR1 as MNHEY and CDR2 as SMNVEV (reference sequence). The J segment lost 4 bases and the V segment lost 6 bases, leaving 10 bases of the junction unmatched. This CDR3 is built from 16 residues. CDR3 coding DNA: TGTGCCAGCAGCGGGTGGACTAGCGGGATTTATTACGAGCAGTACTTC. It is translated as CASSGWTSGIYYEQYF.

The DNA of the CDR3 is TGTGCCAGCAGTGAGCGAGGGCGCACCGGGGAGCTGTTTTTT. Protein sequence: CASSERGRTGELFF. V usage is TRBV2 and J usage is TRBJ2-2; maybe TRBD2 (5 bases). The CDR3 totals 14 residues. Between the trimmed V and J ends, which lost 3 bases and 4 bases, there was a span of 9 bases. Germline loops: CDR1 SNHLY, CDR2 FYNNEI. Complete variable domain (other parts from reference TRBV2 and TRBJ2-2): EPEVTQTPSHQVTQMGQEVILRCVPISNHLYFYWYRQILGQKVEFLVSFYNNEISEKSEIFDDQFSVERPDGSNFTLKIRSTKLEDSAMYFCASSERGRTGELFFGEGSRLTVL.

The V gene is TRBV7-9, the J gene TRBJ1-2; unclear D gene. This CDR3 contains 13 residues. Germline loops: CDR1 SEHNR, CDR2 FQNEAQ (reference sequence). The V end was cut by 5 bases, the J end by 2 bases, with 9 bases between. The CDR3 here is CASSTQTNYGYTF. As DNA, the CDR3 is TGTGCCAGCAGCACACAGACAAACTATGGCTACACCTTC.

CDR3 in amino acids: CASSQDPGTGDGPQHF. The CDR3 nucleotides are TGCGCCAGCAGCCAAGATCCCGGGACAGGGGATGGGCCCCAGCATTTT. This chain connects TRBV4-3 to TRBJ1-5, with 10 bases lining up with TRBD1. CDR3 length equals 16 residues. The germline V gene has CDR1 LGHNA and CDR2 YSLEER. Germline trimming cut 0 bases from V and 9 bases from J; bases unmatched to any gene: 8.

The chain has TRBV7-9 and TRBJ1-1; 7 bases fit TRBD1. Trimming removed 2 bases from V and 5 bases from J; junction bases left unmatched: 8. There are 15 residues in the CDR3. Germline V gene data show CDR1 as SEHNR and CDR2 as FQNEAQ (reference sequence). The CDR3 spells CASSLLRQGGTEAFF. The CDR3 DNA follows: TGTGCCAGCAGCTTACTTCGACAGGGTGGGACTGAAGCTTTCTTT.

The chain has TRBV6-1 and TRBJ2-1, with D possibly TRBD2 on 6 matching bases. Per the germline V gene, CDR1 is MNHNS and CDR2 is SASEGT. Trimming stripped 3 bases from V and 0 bases from J, with 15 bases between. The CDR3 sequence is 17 residues long. This CDR3 reads CASSDGWGEFSYNEQFF. CDR3 in DNA: TGTGCCAGCAGTGACGGCTGGGGGGAGTTCTCCTACAATGAGCAGTTCTTC.

CDR3 amino acids: CASSPPLDTQYF. CDR3 sequence (DNA): TGTGCCAGCAGCCCCCCCCTCGATACGCAGTATTTT. This rearrangement joins TRBV7-6 to TRBJ2-3; D gene ambiguous. The length of the CDR3 is 12 residues. V gave up 5 bases and J gave up 6 bases, with 9 bases separating them. CDR1 and CDR2 (germline): SGHVS, FNYEAQ.

This clone appeared a few times. The chain has TRBV10-3 and TRBJ1-3; D is possibly TRBD1 (5 bases). Germline assignment: CDR1 ENHRY and CDR2 SYGVKD. Trimming shortened V by 6 bases and J by 0 bases, and 9 bases separated the two germline ends. The CDR3 has 14 amino acids. The CDR3, as DNA: TGTGCCATCAGGCCCCAGGGCTCTGGAAACACCATATATTTT. Amino acid sequence: CAIRPQGSGNTIYF.